These 14 T cell receptor beta chains were sequenced from one sample in a study of shared clonotypes between healthy human individuals. Using immunoSEQ multiplex PCR, the repertoire was profiled, and TCRdb retains in-frame clones only, with some absent. The profile shows just over 2,000,000 clones, approximately 95% of them singletons. Sequencing was done on a sample of naive CD4+ T cells sorted from blood. The subset here: CD45RA+ positively selected. The receptors were gathered from a man aged 18 to 29 in good health.

The rearrangement uses TRBV5-1 and TRBJ2-3, with D tentatively TRBD2 (6 bases). Germline assignment: CDR1 SGHRS and CDR2 YFSETQ. CDR3 length equals 16 residues. Between the trimmed V and J ends, which lost 4 bases and 2 bases, there was a span of 17 bases. Here the CDR3 DNA reads TGCGCCAGCAGCATCGGGACTCCTCAAACCACAGATACGCAGTATTTT. Translated, it gives CASSIGTPQTTDTQYF.

The chain couples TRBV4-3 to TRBJ2-5; TRBD2 matches at 12 bases. V lost 1 base, J lost 5 bases, and 8 bases stayed unmatched. The CDR3 is made up of 17 amino acids. Germline-derived CDR1 and CDR2 are LGHNA and YSLEER. CDR3: CASSQGLSSGRGETQYF. CDR3 nucleotide sequence: TGCGCCAGCAGCCAAGGTCTTTCTAGCGGGAGGGGGGAGACCCAGTACTTC.

Notes on this clone: The same CDR3 also results from other DNA sequences found in this sample. The chain couples TRBV6-5 to TRBJ2-7; TRBD1 is a possible D gene (6 bases). Germline-derived CDR1 and CDR2 are MNHEY and SVGAGI. This CDR3 spans 14 amino acids. The ends were cut back, 6 bases at V and 2 bases at J, with 14 bases in the middle. The CDR3 nucleotides are TGTGCCAGCAGCCCCACGACAGGCCCCTACGAGCAGTACTTC. Translating gives CASSPTTGPYEQYF.

V gene TRBV30 combines with J gene TRBJ2-2; the D gene is possibly TRBD1 (7 bases). Trimming removed 3 bases at V and 5 bases at J, with 16 bases between. Germline V gives CDR1 GTSNPN, CDR2 SVGIG (reference sequence). The CDR3 has 15 residues. Written as DNA, the CDR3 is TGTGCCTGGAGCCCCCAGGGGGGCCAAACCGGGGAGCTGTTTTTT. Its protein product is CAWSPQGGQTGELFF.

This chain connects TRBV4-3 to TRBJ2-5; a possible D gene is TRBD2 (6 bases). The CDR3 is 16 residues long. Germline CDR1 and CDR2: LGHNA and YSLEER. V was clipped by 0 bases and J by 6 bases, with 17 bases between them. Here the CDR3 reads CASSQDSSAREQTQYF. The CDR3 coding sequence is TGCGCCAGCAGCCAAGATTCGTCCGCCCGGGAGCAGACCCAGTACTTC.

V gene TRBV7-9 combines with J gene TRBJ2-7, with no clear D. Looked up from germline, CDR1 is SEHNR and CDR2 is FQNEAQ (reference sequence). Trimming pared 1 base from V and 7 bases from J, leaving 11 bases between. CDR3 length: 13 amino acids. The CDR3 spells CASSLVGYEEQYF. Written as DNA, the CDR3 is TGTGCCAGCAGCTTAGTGGGTTATGAGGAGCAGTACTTC.

The chain couples TRBV15 to TRBJ1-5; 9 nucleotides match TRBD1. The CDR3 contains 17 residues. V shed 1 base, J shed 3 bases, and the junction held 7 bases outside the gene matches. CDR1 LNHNV and CDR2 YYDKDF come from the germline V gene (reference sequence). The CDR3 DNA reads as TGTGCCACCAGCAGAGTATCGAACAGGGGGCACAATCAGCCCCAGCATTTT. Protein product: CATSRVSNRGHNQPQHF.

The chain is built from TRBV11-3 and TRBJ2-1; 11 bases align to TRBD2. V dropped 5 bases and J dropped 2; count of bases not matched to a gene: 2. Germline CDR1 and CDR2: SGHNT and YENEEA. The CDR3 totals 15 residues. Here the CDR3 reads CASSRLAGTYNEQFF. For the CDR3, the DNA is TGTGCCAGCAGCAGACTAGCGGGAACCTACAATGAGCAGTTCTTC.

V and J are TRBV13 and TRBJ1-6; 8 nucleotides align to TRBD1. The CDR3 sequence is 15 residues long. Germline lookup yields CDR1 PRHDT and CDR2 FYEKMQ (reference sequence). V lost 0 bases and J lost 9; bases outside the gene matches: 4. CDR3 region: CASSLGQGGGSPLHF. For the CDR3, the DNA is TGTGCCAGCAGCTTAGGACAGGGGGGCGGTTCACCCCTCCACTTT.

This clone came up once. Here the CDR3 DNA reads TGTGCCAGCACATGGACAGAGATTTATGGCTACACCTTC. This encodes CASTWTEIYGYTF. The chain is built from TRBV2 and TRBJ1-2; TRBD1 is a possible D gene (6 bases). Deletions cut 7 bases from V and 5 bases from J, with 14 bases between. CDR3 length equals 13 residues. Germline values: CDR1 SNHLY, CDR2 FYNNEI.

This chain links TRBV28 with TRBJ1-4, with TRBD1 identical over 7 bases. This CDR3 is built from 16 residues. Unmatched junction bases numbered 10, after V lost 4 bases and J lost 5 bases. Germline values: CDR1 MDHEN, CDR2 SYDVKM. The CDR3 region has the DNA TGTGCCAGCAGTTCTTCTACAGGGGCCTTGAATGAAAAACTGTTTTTT. Translated, it gives CASSSSTGALNEKLFF.

The V call is TRBV7-2, the J call TRBJ2-2; 8 bases fit TRBD2. After removal of 5 bases from V and 3 bases from J, the junction contained 11 bases not matched to a gene. CDR3 size: 17 residues. Germline-derived CDR1 and CDR2 are SGHTA and FQGNSA. The CDR3 loop reads CASSTFPGLVYTGELFF. In nucleotides, the CDR3 is TGTGCCAGCAGCACGTTCCCGGGACTAGTTTACACCGGGGAGCTGTTTTTT.

This clone has a single count. The chain couples TRBV6-5 to TRBJ1-5; 7 nucleotides match TRBD1. Germline V gives CDR1 MNHEY, CDR2 SVGAGI. The CDR3 contains 15 residues. The ends lost 4 bases at V and 4 bases at J; junction bases unmatched: 7. The CDR3: CASSFRDSLNQPQHF. The CDR3, as DNA: TGTGCCAGCAGTTTCCGGGACAGCCTAAATCAGCCCCAGCATTTT.

Comment on this clone: In this CDR3 the conserved last residue, phenylalanine or tryptophan, is missing, so a read error is likely. The DNA is omitted, as the CDR3 cannot be located on it reliably, and the CDR3 follows TCRdb's listing. The rearrangement joins TRBV2 to TRBJ1-2. The CDR3 spans 11 residues, counting both ends. Per the germline V gene, CDR1 is SNHLY and CDR2 is FYNNEI. The CDR3 reads CASSTSATAKV.